The 24 T cell receptor beta chains presented below share a single source sample, sequenced in a study of T cell responses to AZD1222 COVID-19 vaccine. Libraries were prepared by immunoSEQ multiplex PCR; TCRdb keeps only in-frame clonotypes and omits some of them. The data show over 100,000 clones, with 84% seen just once and 17% held by the top ten. Sequenced here: peripheral blood, sampled on day 0 of AZD1222 vaccination. The receptors shown here come from an adult in good health.

This clone appeared a few times. V is TRBV6-5 and J is TRBJ1-2; D call uncertain. CDR1 and CDR2 from the germline V gene are MNHEY and SVGAGI. This CDR3 is built from 13 residues. V gave up 6 bases and J gave up 5 bases, with 13 bases separating them. The DNA for the CDR3 is TGTGCCAGCAGCCCCCGGCCCGGGTATGGCTACACCTTC. It specifies CASSPRPGYGYTF.

This chain joins TRBV16 and TRBJ1-2, with 7 nucleotides matching TRBD1. Germline assignment: CDR1 KGHSY and CDR2 FQNENV. J was trimmed by 4 bases and V by 5 bases; bases with no gene match: 4. This CDR3 comprises 13 residues. CDR3 sequence: CASSGTDSYGYTF. CDR3 in DNA: TGTGCCAGCAGCGGGACAGACTCCTATGGCTACACCTTC.

This chain uses TRBV19 with TRBJ1-1; D may be TRBD1 (5 bases). V gave up 0 bases and J gave up 4 bases, with 15 bases separating them. Per germline, CDR1 LNHDA and CDR2 SQIVND (reference sequence). The CDR3 runs to 16 residues. In DNA, the CDR3 is TGTGCCAGTAGTATAGATTTTCGGGGGGTTGGCACTGAAGCTTTCTTT. It specifies CASSIDFRGVGTEAFF.

V usage is TRBV24-1 and J usage is TRBJ1-2; a possible D gene is TRBD1 (6 bases). This CDR3 spans 13 amino acids. Per the germline V gene, CDR1 is KGHDR and CDR2 is SFDVKD. V was shortened by 0 bases and J by 8 bases, with 9 bases between the two germline ends. The CDR3, as DNA: TGTGCCACCAGTGATTTGCACGGGGGCGGCTACACCTTC. Its translation: CATSDLHGGGYTF.

This sequence joins TRBV30 and TRBJ1-4; D gene uncertain. Germline-derived CDR1 and CDR2 are GTSNPN and SVGIG (reference sequence). The CDR3 runs 14 residues. V lost 2 bases to trimming and J lost 7 bases, with 14 bases between them. The CDR3 nucleotides are TGTGCCTGGAGTTCCAGTGGGTTGATTGAAAAACTGTTTTTT. Translated, it gives CAWSSSGLIEKLFF.

The chain uses TRBV27 and TRBJ2-3; 9 nucleotides line up with TRBD1. The germline CDR1 and CDR2 sequences are MNHEY and SMNVEV (reference sequence). This CDR3 contains 15 residues. Trimming removed 5 bases from V and 11 bases from J; junction bases left unmatched: 14. The CDR3 nucleotides are TGTGCCAGCAGTCTGACACCGGGACAGGGAACAAAGCAGTATTTT. The encoded protein is CASSLTPGQGTKQYF.

The V and J genes are TRBV9 and TRBJ2-2; D is unclear. The CDR3 is 16 amino acids. Trimming took 4 bases from V and 0 from J, leaving 13 bases between them. Germline CDR1 is SGDLS and CDR2 is YYNGEE. For the CDR3, the DNA is TGTGCCAGCAGCCTAACTTTAAACGCGAACACCGGGGAGCTGTTTTTT. Its translation: CASSLTLNANTGELFF.

The chain has TRBV5-1 and TRBJ2-2; 8 bases are a match to TRBD1. Germline V CDR1 and CDR2: SGHRS, YFSETQ. V gave up 4 bases and J gave up 0 bases; unmatched junction bases: 2. The CDR3 spans 15 residues. The CDR3 here is CASSPTGANTGELFF. The DNA for the CDR3 is TGCGCCAGCAGCCCGACAGGGGCGAACACCGGGGAGCTGTTTTTT.

The chain links TRBV18 to TRBJ1-1; unclear D gene. This CDR3 region has 15 residues. Trimming cost V 6 bases and J 0 bases, with 14 bases left between them. Germline V lookup: CDR1 KGHSH, CDR2 LQKENI. CDR3 bases: TGTGCCAGCTCTGGGTCTATTAACATGAACACTGAAGCTTTCTTT. Translation gives CASSGSINMNTEAFF.

J is TRBJ1-1 and V is TRBV11-3; unclear D gene. The germline V gene encodes CDR1 SGHNT and CDR2 YENEEA. This CDR3 comprises 13 residues. Trimming stripped 2 bases from V and 0 bases from J, with 4 bases between. CDR3: CASSLTMNTEAFF. CDR3 DNA: TGTGCCAGCAGCTTAACGATGAACACTGAAGCTTTCTTT.

This chain uses TRBV6-2 or TRBV6-3 with TRBJ2-7, with 7 bases matching TRBD2. This CDR3 contains 15 residues. Germline CDR1 and CDR2: MNHEY and SVGEGT. The V segment lost 2 bases and the J segment 6 bases; nucleotides outside the gene matches: 10. The CDR3, as DNA: TGTGCCAGCAGTTACGGACTAGTCCGGGGCGGCGAGCAGTACGTC. Protein product: CASSYGLVRGGEQYV.

The chain employs TRBV19 and TRBJ1-4, with D perhaps matching TRBD1 (6 bases). Deletions cut 8 bases from V and 11 bases from J, with 21 bases between. The CDR3 sequence is 14 residues long. Germline lookup yields CDR1 LNHDA and CDR2 SQIVND (reference sequence). The CDR3 coding sequence is TGTGCCAGTTGGAGCGGCGGGCAGGGGAGTAAACTGTTTTTT. It translates to CASWSGGQGSKLFF.

This clone was observed a handful of times. The chain combines TRBV6-5 with TRBJ2-1; unclear D gene. Germline loops: CDR1 MNHEY, CDR2 SVGAGI. V gave up 2 bases and J gave up 7 bases, with 12 bases separating them. This CDR3 is built from 14 residues. CDR3 protein: CASSYEATLNEQFF. In nucleotides, the CDR3 is TGTGCCAGCAGTTACGAGGCCACCCTGAATGAGCAGTTCTTC.

The chain is built from TRBV4-3 and TRBJ2-3, with 13 bases lining up with TRBD2. Germline V gene data show CDR1 as LGHNA and CDR2 as YSLEER. J was trimmed by 5 bases and V by 1 base; bases with no gene match: 3. The CDR3 extends over 16 amino acids. The CDR3 here is CASSQGTSGSGDTQYF. Here the CDR3 DNA reads TGCGCCAGCAGCCAAGGGACTAGCGGGAGTGGAGATACGCAGTATTTT.

The V and J genes are TRBV7-6 and TRBJ1-1, with 7 bases identical to TRBD1. Germline CDR1 and CDR2: SGHVS and FNYEAQ. The CDR3 runs 18 residues. V shed 5 bases, J shed 0 bases, and the junction held 15 bases outside the gene matches. Here the CDR3 DNA reads TGTGCCAGCAGCCTGAACCGGGACAGCCTCACCCTGAACACTGAAGCTTTCTTT. This codes for CASSLNRDSLTLNTEAFF.

The chain recombines TRBV2 with TRBJ1-5; maybe TRBD1 (6 bases). The CDR3 has 14 residues. V was clipped by 2 bases and J by 2 bases, with 7 bases between them. CDR1 is SNHLY, CDR2 FYNNEI, per germline. CDR3 bases: TGTGCCAGCAGTGAACACAGGGGCAATCAGCCCCAGCATTTT. This translates into CASSEHRGNQPQHF. The variable domain in full, with the rest retrieved from reference TRBV2 and TRBJ1-5, is EPEVTQTPSHQVTQMGQEVILRCVPISNHLYFYWYRQILGQKVEFLVSFYNNEISEKSEIFDDQFSVERPDGSNFTLKIRSTKLEDSAMYFCASSEHRGNQPQHFGDGTRLSIL.

The chain links TRBV24-1 to TRBJ2-1; D remains ambiguous. The V end was cut by 1 base, the J end by 9 bases, with 12 bases between. The CDR3 covers 14 residues. Looked up from germline, CDR1 is KGHDR and CDR2 is SFDVKD. The CDR3 bases are TGTGCCACCAGTGATTTTAGCAGGACGTCTGAGCAGTTCTTC. The encoded protein is CATSDFSRTSEQFF.

The chain combines TRBV28 with TRBJ2-1; D call uncertain. CDR1 is MDHEN, CDR2 SYDVKM, per germline. The CDR3 consists of 11 residues. Trimming took 7 bases from V and 9 from J, leaving 10 bases between them. Here the CDR3 reads CASMSWTEQFF. The CDR3 DNA follows: TGTGCCAGCATGTCCTGGACTGAGCAGTTCTTC. The whole variable domain, remainder taken from reference TRBV28 and TRBJ2-1, is DVKVTQSSRYLVKRTGEKVFLECVQDMDHENMFWYRQDPGLGLRLIYFSYDVKMKEKGDIPEGYSVSREKKERFSLILESASTNQTSMYLCASMSWTEQFFGPGTRLTVL.

The chain uses TRBV5-6 and TRBJ2-1; 8 nucleotides line up with TRBD2. V was pared by 0 bases and J by 0 bases, with 2 bases of the junction left unmatched. The CDR3 totals 16 residues. Germline V gene data show CDR1 as SGHDT and CDR2 as YYEEEE. This chain's CDR3 is CASSLGGGSSYNEQFF. DNA of the CDR3: TGTGCCAGCAGCTTGGGCGGGGGGAGCTCCTACAATGAGCAGTTCTTC.

The CDR3 here is CASSLSNMDTQYF. For the CDR3, the DNA is TGTGCCAGCAGCTTATCGAATATGGATACGCAGTATTTT. V usage is TRBV7-3 and J usage is TRBJ2-3; no reliable D call. The ends were cut back, 2 bases at V and 6 bases at J, with 9 bases in the middle. The CDR3 runs 13 residues. Germline CDR1 reads SGHTA; CDR2 reads FQGTGA.

The chain couples TRBV5-4 to TRBJ1-2; no reliable D call. There are 12 residues in the CDR3. Germline CDR1 reads SGHNT; CDR2 reads YYREEE (reference sequence). V gave up 0 bases and J gave up 8 bases, with 8 bases separating them. The CDR3: CASSLEQMGYTF. The CDR3 region has the DNA TGTGCCAGCAGCTTGGAACAGATGGGCTACACCTTC.

This clone was counted a single time. Other DNA sequences in the sample encode the same CDR3. The gene calls are TRBV5-4 and TRBJ1-2, with 11 bases lining up with TRBD1. The CDR3 runs 14 residues. Germline values: CDR1 SGHNT, CDR2 YYREEE (reference sequence). With 4 bases clipped from V and 7 bases from J, the junction kept 6 bases outside the gene matches. The chain's CDR3 is CASSPGQGASGYTF. The CDR3 DNA reads as TGTGCCAGCAGCCCTGGACAGGGGGCGAGTGGCTACACCTTC.

This clone was counted once. The chain joins TRBV4-1 to TRBJ1-5; D is undetermined. The CDR3 totals 16 residues. The germline V gene has CDR1 MGHRA and CDR2 YSYEKL. Trimming stripped 4 bases from V and 0 bases from J, with 13 bases between. CDR3 in DNA: TGCGCCAGCAGCCGAGAGTCGCAGAATAGCAATCAGCCCCAGCATTTT. Translating gives CASSRESQNSNQPQHF.

The chain is built from TRBV5-1 and TRBJ1-1; TRBD1 matches at 12 bases. The trim removed 3 bases at V and 4 bases at J, leaving 7 bases unmatched. The CDR3 sequence is 16 residues long. Germline V lookup: CDR1 SGHRS, CDR2 YFSETQ. CDR3 loop: CASSYGTGGQGTEAFF. As DNA, the CDR3 is TGCGCCAGCAGCTACGGGACAGGGGGCCAGGGCACTGAAGCTTTCTTT.